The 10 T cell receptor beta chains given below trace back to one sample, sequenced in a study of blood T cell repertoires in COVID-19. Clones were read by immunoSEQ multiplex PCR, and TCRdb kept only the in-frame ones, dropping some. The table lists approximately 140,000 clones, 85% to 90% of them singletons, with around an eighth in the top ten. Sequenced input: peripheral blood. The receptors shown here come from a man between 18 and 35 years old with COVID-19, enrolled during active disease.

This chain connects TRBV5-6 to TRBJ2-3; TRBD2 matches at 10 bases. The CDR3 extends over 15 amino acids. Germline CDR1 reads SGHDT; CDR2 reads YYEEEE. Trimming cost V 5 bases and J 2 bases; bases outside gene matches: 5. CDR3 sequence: CASRFGTSATDTQYF. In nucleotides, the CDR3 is TGTGCCAGCAGGTTCGGGACTAGCGCCACAGATACGCAGTATTTT.

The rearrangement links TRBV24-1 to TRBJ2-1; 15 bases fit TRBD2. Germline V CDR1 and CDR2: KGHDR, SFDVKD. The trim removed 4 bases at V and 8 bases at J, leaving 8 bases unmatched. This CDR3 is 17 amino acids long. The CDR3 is CATSDPGLAGGRDEQFF. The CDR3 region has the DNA TGTGCCACCAGTGACCCGGGACTAGCGGGAGGAAGGGATGAGCAGTTCTTC.

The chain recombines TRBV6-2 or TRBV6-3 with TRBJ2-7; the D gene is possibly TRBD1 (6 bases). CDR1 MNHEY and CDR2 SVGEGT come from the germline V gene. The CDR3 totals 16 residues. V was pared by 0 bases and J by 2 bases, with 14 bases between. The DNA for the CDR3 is TGTGCCAGCAGTTACTCGATCCAGGCAGGGGCCTACGAGCAGTACTTC. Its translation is CASSYSIQAGAYEQYF.

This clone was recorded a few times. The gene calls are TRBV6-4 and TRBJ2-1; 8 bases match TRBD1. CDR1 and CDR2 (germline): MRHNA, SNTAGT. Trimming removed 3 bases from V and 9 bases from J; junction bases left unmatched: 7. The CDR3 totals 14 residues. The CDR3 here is CASSDTDRVTEQFF. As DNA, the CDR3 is TGTGCCAGCAGTGATACGGACAGGGTAACTGAGCAGTTCTTC.

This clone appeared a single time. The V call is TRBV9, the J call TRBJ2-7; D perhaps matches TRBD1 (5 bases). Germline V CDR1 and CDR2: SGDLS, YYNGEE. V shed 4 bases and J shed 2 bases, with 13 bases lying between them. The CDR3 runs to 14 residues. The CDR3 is CASSLDINAYEQYF. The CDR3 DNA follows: TGTGCCAGCAGCTTGGACATAAACGCCTACGAGCAGTACTTC.

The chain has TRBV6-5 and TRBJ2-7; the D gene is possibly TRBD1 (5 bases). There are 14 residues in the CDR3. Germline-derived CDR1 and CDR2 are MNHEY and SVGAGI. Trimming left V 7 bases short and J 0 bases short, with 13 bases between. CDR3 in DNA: TGTGCCAGCACCGAGACAGTTAGCTCCTACGAGCAGTACTTC. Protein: CASTETVSSYEQYF.

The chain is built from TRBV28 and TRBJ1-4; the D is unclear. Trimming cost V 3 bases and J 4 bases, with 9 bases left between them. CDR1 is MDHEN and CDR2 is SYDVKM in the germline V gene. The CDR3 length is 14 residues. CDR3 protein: CASSLSGNNEKLFF. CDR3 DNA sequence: TGTGCCAGCAGTTTGAGTGGTAATAATGAAAAACTGTTTTTT.

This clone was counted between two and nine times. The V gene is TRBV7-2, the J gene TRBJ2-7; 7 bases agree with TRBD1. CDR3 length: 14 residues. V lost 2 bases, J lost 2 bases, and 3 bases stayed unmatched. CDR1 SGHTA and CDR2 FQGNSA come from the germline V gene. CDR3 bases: TGTGCCAGCAGCTTATCGGGACAGCCCTACGAGCAGTACTTC. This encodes CASSLSGQPYEQYF.

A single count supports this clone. The CDR3 sequence is CASRPGQSYEQYF. CDR3 sequence (DNA): TGTGCCAGCAGACCCGGACAGTCCTACGAGCAGTACTTC. The chain employs TRBV6-5 and TRBJ2-7; D possibly corresponds to TRBD1 (6 bases). Trimming cost V 6 bases and J 1 base, with 10 bases left between them. Germline CDR1 MNHEY, CDR2 SVGAGI. The CDR3 spans 13 residues.

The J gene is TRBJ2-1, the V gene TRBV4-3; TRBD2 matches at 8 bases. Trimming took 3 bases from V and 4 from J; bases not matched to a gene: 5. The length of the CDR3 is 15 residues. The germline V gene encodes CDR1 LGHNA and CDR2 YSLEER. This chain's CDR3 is CASSQTPSGYNEQFF. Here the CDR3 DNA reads TGCGCCAGCAGCCAGACGCCTAGCGGGTACAATGAGCAGTTCTTC.